This T cell receptor beta chain emerged from a study of CD8+ T cells in alopecia areata. Study context: Treated patients swallowed 5 to 10 mg of oral tofacitinib twice daily. Tofacitinib dosing lasted 6 to 18 months, which was then followed by 6 months off drug.

RNA, once extracted, was reverse transcribed into cDNA for use as the sequencing template. Repertoires were generated with immunoSEQ multiplex PCR, while TCRdb's copy carries only in-frame clones and drops some. The sample includes around 100,000 clones, around 38% of them seen just once. Peripheral blood and lesional scalp punch biopsies came from alopecia areata patients. Germline-derived CDR1 and CDR2 are SNHLY and FYNNEI. The CDR3 covers 15 residues. Trimming at V came to 5 bases and at J to 6 bases, leaving 6 bases not matched to a gene. The sequence came from a human donor with alopecia areata. The sequenced sample was CD4+ T cells sorted from blood. The chain couples TRBV2 to TRBJ1-5, with 11 bases fitting TRBD1. CDR3: CASSKGQGGIQPQHF. For the CDR3, the DNA is TGTGCCAGCAGTAAGGGACAGGGGGGAATTCAGCCCCAGCATTTT.